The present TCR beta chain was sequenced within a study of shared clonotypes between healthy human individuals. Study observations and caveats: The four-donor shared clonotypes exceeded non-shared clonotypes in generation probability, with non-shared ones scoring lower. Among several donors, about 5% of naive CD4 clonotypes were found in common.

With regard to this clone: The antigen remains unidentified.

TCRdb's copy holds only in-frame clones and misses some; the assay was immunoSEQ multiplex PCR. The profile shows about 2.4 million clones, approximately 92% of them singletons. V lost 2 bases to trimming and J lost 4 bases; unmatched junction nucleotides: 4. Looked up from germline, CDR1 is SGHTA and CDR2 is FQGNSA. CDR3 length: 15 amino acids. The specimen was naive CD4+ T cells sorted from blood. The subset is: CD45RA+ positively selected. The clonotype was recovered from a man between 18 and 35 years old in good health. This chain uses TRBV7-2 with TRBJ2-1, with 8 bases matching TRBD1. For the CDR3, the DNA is TGTGCCAGCAGCTTATTACAGGGGGGTTACAATGAGCAGTTCTTC. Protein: CASSLLQGGYNEQFF.